These 10 T cell receptor beta chains came from one sample sequenced in a study of blood T cell repertoires in COVID-19. The method was immunoSEQ multiplex PCR; TCRdb's version includes in-frame clones alone and lacks a portion of them. Altogether roughly 300,000 clones are present, 83% being singletons, with the ten largest covering approximately 10%. The material sequenced was peripheral blood. These receptors all come from a woman in her fifties or sixties who had recovered from COVID-19.

This chain connects TRBV19 to TRBJ2-7, with D possibly matching TRBD1 (5 bases). The CDR3 has 15 residues. Deletions cut 5 bases from V and 0 bases from J, with 14 bases between. Germline V gene lookup returns CDR1 LNHDA and CDR2 SQIVND (reference sequence). CDR3 amino acids: CASSGRPTGSYEQYF. Here the CDR3 DNA reads TGTGCCAGTAGTGGCCGGCCCACAGGCTCCTACGAGCAGTACTTC.

This clone is a singleton in its sample. The V and J genes are TRBV6-4 and TRBJ2-3; 8 bases agree with TRBD2. The CDR3 contains 16 residues. V was clipped by 2 bases and J by 2 bases; unmatched bases: 6. In germline, CDR1 is MRHNA, CDR2 SNTAGT. CDR3 in amino acids: CASSDGHGGATDTQYF. CDR3 nucleotide sequence: TGTGCCAGCAGTGACGGTCACGGGGGGGCCACAGATACGCAGTATTTT.

The chain uses TRBV2 and TRBJ1-5, with 7 bases that match TRBD1. The CDR3 covers 14 residues. J gave up 0 bases and V 8 bases, and 4 bases lay outside the gene matches. CDR1 is SNHLY, CDR2 FYNNEI, per germline. CDR3: CASEGQNSNQPQHF. Written as DNA, the CDR3 is TGTGCCAGCGAGGGACAGAATAGCAATCAGCCCCAGCATTTT.

The rearrangement joins TRBV7-6 to TRBJ1-1; D gene ambiguous. V lost 8 bases and J 1 base, leaving 17 bases between the germline ends. CDR3 size: 15 residues. CDR1 and CDR2 (germline): SGHVS, FNYEAQ. Here the CDR3 DNA reads TGTGCCAGCCCATTAGGGAGACAACCGAACACTGAAGCTTTCTTT. Protein: CASPLGRQPNTEAFF. Drawing the rest from reference TRBV7-6 and TRBJ1-1, the complete variable domain is GAGVSQSPRYKVTKRGQDVALRCDPISGHVSLYWYRQALGQGPEFLTYFNYEAQQDKSGLPNDRFSAERPEGSISTLTIQRTEQRDSAMYRCASPLGRQPNTEAFFGQGTRLTVV.

The rearrangement links TRBV12-3 or TRBV12-4 to TRBJ1-1; unclear D gene. There are 12 residues in the CDR3. The V end was cut by 5 bases, the J end by 7 bases, with 11 bases between. The CDR3 is CASSILPYEAFF. In DNA, the CDR3 is TGTGCCAGCAGTATCCTCCCCTATGAAGCTTTCTTT.

This sequence joins TRBV11-2 and TRBJ2-2; no clear D. The germline V and J ends were trimmed by 2 bases and 5 bases, with 3 bases remaining between them. Per the germline V gene, CDR1 is SGHAT and CDR2 is FQNNGV. The CDR3 covers 12 residues. The CDR3 DNA follows: TGTGCCAGCAGCTTATCGACCGGGGAGCTGTTTTTT. As protein: CASSLSTGELFF.

Only one count was recorded for this clone. The chain carries TRBV13 and TRBJ2-4; 7 bases are shared with TRBD2. Germline V gives CDR1 PRHDT, CDR2 FYEKMQ (reference sequence). This CDR3 region has 16 residues. V shed 2 bases, J shed 0 bases, and the junction held 4 bases outside the gene matches. CDR3 in amino acids: CASSLPGEGAKNIQYF. The CDR3 DNA reads TGTGCCAGCAGCTTACCGGGGGAGGGAGCCAAAAACATTCAGTACTTC.

This clone was seen once. This chain joins TRBV4-2 and TRBJ2-6; a weak D match, TRBD1 (5 bases). CDR1 and CDR2 from the germline V gene are LGHNA and YNFKEQ. The V end was cut by 0 bases, the J end by 0 bases, with 9 bases between. This CDR3 comprises 17 residues. The CDR3 loop reads CASSQDPQGSGANVLTF. The CDR3 DNA sequence: TGTGCCAGCAGCCAAGATCCTCAGGGCTCTGGGGCCAACGTCCTGACTTTC.

The rearrangement joins TRBV3-1 (or the pseudogene TRBV3-2) to TRBJ1-4; maybe TRBD1 (5 bases). Per the germline V gene, CDR1 is LGHDT and CDR2 is YNNKEL (reference sequence). The CDR3 extends over 14 amino acids. V lost 5 bases and J lost 3, with 10 bases in between. The CDR3 is CASSFPGSNEKLFF. The CDR3 coding sequence is TGTGCCAGCAGCTTCCCAGGGTCTAATGAAAAACTGTTTTTT.

This chain connects TRBV28 to TRBJ2-7; the match to TRBD1 covers 7 bases. V gave up 7 bases and J gave up 5 bases; unmatched junction bases: 11. Germline V gene sequence: CDR1 MDHEN, CDR2 SYDVKM. This CDR3 comprises 14 residues. DNA of the CDR3: TGTGCCAGCATCTCCGGGACAGATAGGAACGAGCAGTACTTC. Its translation is CASISGTDRNEQYF.